Each of the 6 T cell receptor beta chains below was sequenced from the same sample in a study of OX40 agonist ivuxolimab in advanced cancers. TCRdb's table, derived via immunoSEQ multiplex PCR, lists solely in-frame clones and lacks some. The data contain 70,000 to 95,000 clones, about 91% of them singletons. The source material was CD4+ or CD8+ T cells sorted from blood, sampled in a trial of the OX40 agonist ivuxolimab. These receptors were taken from an adult with an advanced solid tumor such as melanoma, head and neck, liver or kidney cancer.

This rearrangement joins TRBV6-1 to TRBJ1-2; weak D call: TRBD1 (6 bases). The CDR3 spans 15 residues. The germline V gene encodes CDR1 MNHNS and CDR2 SASEGT. V lost 4 bases and J 4 bases, leaving 16 bases between the germline ends. CDR3 region: CASSVAGVVSYGYTF. The CDR3 DNA reads as TGTGCCAGCAGTGTGGCAGGGGTGGTTAGCTATGGCTACACCTTC.

The V gene is TRBV20-1, the J gene TRBJ1-1, with D hard to call. V was clipped by 6 bases and J by 10 bases, with 6 bases between them. The CDR3 is 8 amino acids. Germline CDR1 DFQATT, CDR2 SNEGSKA (reference sequence). The chain's CDR3 is CSAGRAFF. CDR3 DNA: TGCAGTGCCGGAAGAGCTTTCTTT.

The chain combines TRBV9 with TRBJ1-2; D is possibly TRBD1 (6 bases). Per germline, CDR1 SGDLS and CDR2 YYNGEE. The CDR3 sequence is 13 residues long. The V and J ends lost 3 bases and 8 bases respectively, with 14 bases between them. This CDR3 is CASSAPHRVGYTF. In DNA, the CDR3 is TGTGCCAGCAGCGCCCCACACAGGGTCGGCTACACCTTC.

Worth noting for this clone: An end of the junction differs from the germline gene, which may be a read error. The V and J genes are TRBV29-1 and TRBJ1-2; D unclear. The CDR3 sequence is 13 residues long. The V gene's germline CDR1 is SQVTM and CDR2 ANQGSEA. The CDR3 sequence is CSVEGGGRYGYTF. The CDR3 DNA sequence: TGCAGCGTCGAAGGCGGTGGAAGATATGGCTACACCTTC.

The chain uses TRBV5-4 and TRBJ2-7, with 8 bases aligning to TRBD2. Germline values: CDR1 SGHNT, CDR2 YYREEE (reference sequence). V shed 0 bases and J 5 bases; nucleotides not matched to a gene: 7. The CDR3 totals 15 residues. In nucleotides, the CDR3 is TGTGCCAGCAGCTTGGATCCGGGAGGGCCAAACGAGCAGTACTTC. This gives the protein CASSLDPGGPNEQYF. Looking up the rest from reference TRBV5-4 and TRBJ2-7 gives the full variable domain: ETGVTQSPTHLIKTRGQQVTLRCSSQSGHNTVSWYQQALGQGPQFIFQYYREEENGRGNFPPRFSGLQFPNYSSELNVNALELDDSALYLCASSLDPGGPNEQYFGPGTRLTVT.

The gene calls are TRBV5-8 and TRBJ2-5; D unclear. Trimming took off 3 bases at V and 3 bases at J, with 3 bases between the two ends. Germline lookup yields CDR1 SGHTS and CDR2 YDEGEE. The length of the CDR3 is 11 residues. The CDR3 DNA is TGTGCCAGCAGCTCGAAAGAGACCCAGTACTTC. Protein sequence: CASSSKETQYF.